This TCR beta chain originates from a study of cytotoxic CD8 clonotypes in ibrutinib-treated CLL (dated by TCRdb to the early 2020s). Concerning the study at large: The cohort included approximately 15 treatment-naive and about a dozen relapsed/refractory patients; 17 to 18 were IGHV unmutated. Samples at response were collected after a median of about 11 months of treatment, with a range of roughly 6 to 40 months. On average, each sample had about 250,000 productive templates and around 100,000 productive rearrangements. Every sample from remission and from progressive disease was obtained while the patients were still on ibrutinib. Cryopreserved peripheral blood mononuclear cells were collected at three points: before therapy, at response, and at either sustained remission or disease progression. Longitudinal samples were obtainable from about 30% of the 86 participants in the trial. Partial responses were observed in about 25 patients and complete responses in 2; after a median follow-up of roughly 62 months, remission was maintained in some 14 patients and progression was observed in approximately twelve.

Points the paper makes about the study in general: Public clonotypes were found to be uncommon and were observed to contract or remain stable during treatment; the increase in clonality was shown to reflect expansion of private clonotypes at ibrutinib response. Baseline clonality exceeded that of age-matched healthy donors and correlated strongly with circulating CD8+ T-cell counts. Sustained-remission and progressing patients did not have matched sampling times, and lymph node repertoires were not examined. Clonality rose at ibrutinib response, remained stable during sustained remission, and dropped back toward baseline at progression.

From cysteine to phenylalanine, the CDR3 is 12 amino acids long. Just CDR3 DNA is preserved here, 36 bases in frame from base 1. Reading the germline V gene gives CDR1 MDHEN and CDR2 SYDVKM. V was cut back by 8 bases and J by 5 bases, leaving a gap of 12 bases between them. Per the publication, the time point label means: progressive disease on ibrutinib. For TCR beta library preparation, about 2 micrograms of genomic DNA was extracted from cryopreserved PBMCs. Longitudinal blood samples from CLL patients receiving ibrutinib monotherapy were subjected to high-throughput TCR beta sequencing. The patients took part in an open-label, single-center phase 2 trial of ibrutinib monotherapy. A MiSeq instrument was used for deep resolution sequencing, which targeted depths ranging from 1 in 1 million up to 1 in 200,000 T cells, with coverage averaging 10x for each clonotype. The immunoSEQ hsTCRB Kit was used to generate the TCR beta libraries. As for the original processing: Data were analyzed with ImmunoSEQ Data Assistant and ImmunoSEQ Analyzer, with V, D and J genes assigned per IMGT definitions. Clonality, which ranges from 0 to 1, was calculated by subtracting the normalized Shannon entropy of productive rearrangement frequencies from one. Only overrepresented clonotypes making up at least 0.05% of the repertoire of each patient were included in the public clonotype analysis. Some twelve age-matched healthy donor repertoires from immuneACCESS were used as controls for clonality. TCRdb stores this immuneACCESS table with in-frame sequences only. Part of the clones is absent; in the studies checked, under half of the shortfall reflects unresolved V genes, and no reason is known for the rest. V, J and clone size derive from that table, while D and trimming were established from the DNA sequence. Counted in this sample were 70,000 to 80,000 clones; approximately 80% of them appeared once. Under 8.5% of the sample is taken by the ten largest.

Turning to this clone: Its antigen is not yet known. No base quality information exists; no much larger clone differs at one position.

The source material was PBMCs, sampled at disease progression, from a patient treated with ibrutinib. The TCR originated in a human donor with chronic lymphocytic leukemia. The sequence joins TRBV28 to TRBJ1-2; the D gene is possibly TRBD1, with 5 bases matching. CDR3 sequence: CASARQNYGYTF. The sequenced DNA is TGTGCCAGCGCACGACAGAATTATGGCTACACCTTC.